One sample yielded the 6 T cell receptor beta chains listed below, sequenced in a study of post-analysis software for immune sequencing data. Regarding the study as a whole: TRBV5-6, TRBV5-1 and TRBV20-1 were among four to six TRBV segments more frequent in patients than controls.

Each TCR beta cDNA library carried unique molecular identifiers. Via MiXCR, TCRdb re-called the PCR reads, giving one row per CDR3 protein. The sample has about 810,000 distinct CDR3 sequences; about 53% are singletons. Their antigen targets remain unknown. Sequences were obtained from blood. Receptors originate from a girl between 10 and 17 years old with multiple sclerosis.

Written as DNA, the CDR3 is TGCAGCGTTCAGCGGGTGTTGGCAGATACGCAGTATTTT. It codes for CSVQRVLADTQYF. V and J are TRBV29-1 and TRBJ2-3, with a weak D call TRBD2 (6 bases). Germline loops: CDR1 SQVTM, CDR2 ANQGSEA. The CDR3 is 13 amino acids. Trimming removed 5 bases at V and 4 bases at J, with 13 bases between.

V and J are TRBV5-1 and TRBJ2-2; D is unclear. From germline, CDR1 is SGHRS and CDR2 YFSETQ. There are 13 residues in the CDR3. V was clipped by 1 base and J by 11 bases, with 12 bases between them. The CDR3: CASSLIPDGELFF. The DNA of the CDR3 is TGCGCCAGCAGCTTGATCCCGGACGGCGAGCTGTTTTTT.

This clonotype turned up a few times. The rearrangement joins TRBV6-5 to TRBJ1-2; TRBD1 might be the D (5 bases). Germline CDR1 is MNHEY and CDR2 is SVGAGI. V dropped 6 bases and J dropped 4 bases, with 9 bases sitting between them. This CDR3 contains 12 residues. The CDR3 DNA follows: TGTGCCAGCAGCCATGGGGGCTATGGCTACACCTTC. This codes for CASSHGGYGYTF.

The chain is built from TRBV19 and TRBJ2-7; 7 bases are shared with TRBD2. The V gene's germline CDR1 is LNHDA and CDR2 SQIVND (reference sequence). V lost 2 bases to trimming and J lost 5 bases; unmatched junction nucleotides: 12. The CDR3 is made up of 16 amino acids. CDR3 sequence (DNA): TGTGCCAGTAGTATACCGGGACTAAGAGGGCGAGACGAGCAGTACTTC. Its translation: CASSIPGLRGRDEQYF. The complete variable domain, with remaining parts taken from reference TRBV19 and TRBJ2-7, reads DGGITQSPKYLFRKEGQNVTLSCEQNLNHDAMYWYRQDPGQGLRLIYYSQIVNDFQKGDIAEGYSVSREKKESFPLTVTSAQKNPTAFYLCASSIPGLRGRDEQYFGPGTRLTVT.

The rearrangement joins TRBV28 to TRBJ2-7, with D tentatively TRBD2 (5 bases). V lost 6 bases to trimming and J lost 2 bases, with 17 bases between them. This CDR3 has 15 residues. The germline V gene has CDR1 MDHEN and CDR2 SYDVKM. The CDR3 DNA reads TGTGCCAGCAGCCGTTTATCCAGCGGCCCCTACGAGCAGTACTTC. Encoded protein: CASSRLSSGPYEQYF.

This chain connects TRBV7-2 to TRBJ1-5; perhaps TRBD1 as D (6 bases). V was cut by 2 bases and J by 7 bases, with 12 bases left in between. There are 14 residues in the CDR3. The germline V gene encodes CDR1 SGHTA and CDR2 FQGNSA. CDR3 sequence reads: CASSLLQGGQPQHF. CDR3 in DNA: TGTGCCAGCAGCTTACTACAGGGTGGGCAGCCCCAGCATTTT. Supplemented by reference TRBV7-2 and TRBJ1-5, the full variable domain reads GAGVSQSPSNKVTEKGKDVELRCDPISGHTALYWYRQSLGQGLEFLIYFQGNSAPDKSGLPSDRFSAERTGGSVSTLTIQRTQQEDSAVYLCASSLLQGGQPQHFGDGTRLSIL.